These 20 T cell receptor beta chains share one sample of origin, sequenced in a study of a mutant IDH1 vaccine in newly diagnosed glioma. Assay: immunoSEQ multiplex PCR; the TCRdb copy retains only in-frame clones and omits some. This sample has 57,000 or so clones, with 84% found just once. Time point described: week 11, during vaccination. In the vaccine, a single dose held 300 ug of the mutant IDH1 20-mer peptide, along with topical imiquimod. No antigens are known for them. The sequencing here drew on PBMCs, taken from a glioma patient whose treatment included an IDH1 peptide vaccine. The receptors originated from a man aged 25-40 years with glioma.

This clone was seen once. The chain joins TRBV19 to TRBJ2-2; D unresolved. The V end was cut by 3 bases, the J end by 4 bases, with 6 bases between. The CDR3 is 13 residues long. Germline CDR1 reads LNHDA; CDR2 reads SQIVND (reference sequence). Here the CDR3 DNA reads TGTGCCAGTAGTATTAGGGTCACCGGGGAGCTGTTTTTT. This gives the protein CASSIRVTGELFF. Together with reference TRBV19 and TRBJ2-2, the CDR3 gives the full variable domain: DGGITQSPKYLFRKEGQNVTLSCEQNLNHDAMYWYRQDPGQGLRLIYYSQIVNDFQKGDIAEGYSVSREKKESFPLTVTSAQKNPTAFYLCASSIRVTGELFFGEGSRLTVL.

This sequence joins TRBV7-9 and TRBJ2-1; TRBD1 agrees at 9 bases. The CDR3 totals 16 residues. The germline gives CDR1 SEHNR, CDR2 FQNEAQ (reference sequence). Trimming cost V 5 bases and J 4 bases; bases outside gene matches: 9. In DNA form, the CDR3 reads TGTGCCAGCAGCGCTCCCAGGGACAGGGCATACAATGAGCAGTTCTTC. This translates into CASSAPRDRAYNEQFF.

The count of this clone is one. The chain recombines TRBV2 with TRBJ1-1; TRBD1 aligns across 7 bases. The CDR3 extends over 14 amino acids. CDR1 and CDR2 from the germline V gene are SNHLY and FYNNEI. V was clipped by 4 bases and J by 3 bases; unmatched bases: 5. The CDR3 DNA reads TGTGCCAGCAGTGTAGAAGGGGGCGACACTGAAGCTTTCTTT. It encodes CASSVEGGDTEAFF.

A single count supports this clone. V and J are TRBV18 and TRBJ2-1; 9 bases fit TRBD1. Germline CDR1 is KGHSH and CDR2 is LQKENI. The CDR3 spans 16 residues. V lost 3 bases to trimming and J lost 4 bases; unmatched junction nucleotides: 7. This CDR3 is CASSPYPQGAYNEQFF. For the CDR3, the DNA is TGTGCCAGCTCACCCTACCCACAGGGGGCATACAATGAGCAGTTCTTC.

J is TRBJ2-7 and V is TRBV15; the D is unclear. V was cut by 0 bases and J by 4 bases, with 7 bases left in between. Germline V gives CDR1 LNHNV, CDR2 YYDKDF (reference sequence). The CDR3 runs to 13 residues. The CDR3 DNA reads TGTGCCACCAGCAGAGATCTTGCGTACGAGCAGTACTTC. Its protein product is CATSRDLAYEQYF.

The chain couples TRBV5-5 to TRBJ1-2; D uncertain. CDR1 and CDR2 (germline): SGHKS, YYEKEE (reference sequence). Trimming took 5 bases from V and 4 from J, leaving 15 bases between them. The CDR3 is 14 amino acids. The DNA for the CDR3 is TGTGCCAGCAGAGAGACAACGGGCCTCTATGGCTACACCTTC. Translation: CASRETTGLYGYTF.

The rearrangement uses TRBV7-9 and TRBJ1-2, with 7 bases that match TRBD1. V gave up 5 bases and J gave up 6 bases; unmatched junction bases: 12. The germline gives CDR1 SEHNR, CDR2 FQNEAQ (reference sequence). The CDR3 consists of 15 residues. CDR3 coding DNA: TGTGCCAGCAGCAGCCGGGATAAGGGGGCACATGGCTACACCTTC. The encoded protein is CASSSRDKGAHGYTF.

The chain couples TRBV5-1 to TRBJ2-3; 7 nucleotides align to TRBD2. The CDR3 is made up of 15 amino acids. CDR1 and CDR2 from the germline V gene are SGHRS and YFSETQ. After removal of 1 base from V and 5 bases from J, the junction contained 7 bases not matched to a gene. This chain's CDR3 is CASSLSQGGRDTQYF. CDR3 sequence (DNA): TGCGCCAGCAGCTTGAGCCAGGGAGGGCGAGATACGCAGTATTTT.

This chain joins TRBV27 and TRBJ1-4; D is possibly TRBD1 (5 bases). Trimming took 4 bases from V and 7 from J, leaving 10 bases between them. CDR3 length equals 13 residues. Germline V gene sequence: CDR1 MNHEY, CDR2 SMNVEV (reference sequence). The CDR3 region has the DNA TGTGCCAGCAGTTGGACATTGGGTGAAAAACTGTTTTTT. This translates into CASSWTLGEKLFF. The complete variable domain, with remaining parts taken from reference TRBV27 and TRBJ1-4, reads EAQVTQNPRYLITVTGKKLTVTCSQNMNHEYMSWYRQDPGLGLRQIYYSMNVEVTDKGDVPEGYKVSRKEKRNFPLILESPSPNQTSLYFCASSWTLGEKLFFGSGTQLSVL.

The J gene is TRBJ2-5, the V gene TRBV5-1; D is uncertain. Trimming removed 1 base at V and 2 bases at J, with 9 bases between. The CDR3 contains 14 residues. CDR1 is SGHRS, CDR2 YFSETQ, per germline. The DNA of the CDR3 is TGCGCCAGCAGCTTGATCCCGGCTCAAGAGACCCAGTACTTC. It yields the protein CASSLIPAQETQYF.

This sequence joins TRBV11-1 and TRBJ1-3; D is uncertain. The V gene lost 2 bases and the J gene lost 0 bases, with 14 bases spanning the gap. The CDR3 covers 17 residues. The germline gives CDR1 SGHAT, CDR2 FQDESV (reference sequence). The CDR3 protein is CASSLSPSAGSGNTIYF. Here the CDR3 DNA reads TGTGCCAGCAGCTTATCTCCCTCCGCCGGCTCTGGAAACACCATATATTTT.

J is TRBJ1-5 and V is TRBV30, with 10 bases matching TRBD1. V lost 3 bases, J lost 5 bases, and 10 bases stayed unmatched. Germline V lookup: CDR1 GTSNPN, CDR2 SVGIG (reference sequence). The CDR3 loop spans 16 amino acids. CDR3 sequence reads: CAWSLTRDRGHQPQHF. The CDR3 DNA reads as TGTGCCTGGAGCTTAACTCGGGACAGGGGCCATCAGCCCCAGCATTTT.

The V call is TRBV27, the J call TRBJ2-5, with D perhaps matching TRBD2 (7 bases). V was pared by 5 bases and J by 5 bases, with 15 bases between. The CDR3 sequence is 14 residues long. Per the germline V gene, CDR1 is MNHEY and CDR2 is SMNVEV (reference sequence). In DNA form, the CDR3 reads TGTGCCAGCAGTGTCGGGGGGCATGGGGAGACCCAGTACTTC. Protein sequence: CASSVGGHGETQYF.

V and J are TRBV5-1 and TRBJ2-7; 14 nucleotides align to TRBD2. Germline lookup yields CDR1 SGHRS and CDR2 YFSETQ. Unmatched junction bases numbered 2, after V lost 0 bases and J lost 0 bases. This CDR3 has 17 residues. The CDR3 bases are TGCGCCAGCAGCTTGGGACTAGCGGGGGGGCTCTCCTACGAGCAGTACTTC. It yields the protein CASSLGLAGGLSYEQYF.

V gene TRBV13 combines with J gene TRBJ1-1; no firm D call. The CDR3 consists of 15 residues. Germline loops: CDR1 PRHDT, CDR2 FYEKMQ (reference sequence). V was pared by 6 bases and J by 0 bases, with 14 bases between. CDR3 nucleotide sequence: TGTGCCAGCAGTGCCCGAGGAGGAATGAACACTGAAGCTTTCTTT. This encodes CASSARGGMNTEAFF.

This rearrangement joins TRBV19 to TRBJ1-2, with TRBD1 matching over 7 bases. Losses at the gene ends were 5 bases for V and 3 bases for J; bases not matched to a gene: 9. The CDR3 has 15 residues. Germline V gene sequence: CDR1 LNHDA, CDR2 SQIVND (reference sequence). The CDR3 coding sequence is TGTGCCAGTAGTTCACCGCGGGACAGAGACTATGGCTACACCTTC. Amino acids: CASSSPRDRDYGYTF. The entire variable domain, with the rest obtained from reference TRBV19 and TRBJ1-2, is as follows: DGGITQSPKYLFRKEGQNVTLSCEQNLNHDAMYWYRQDPGQGLRLIYYSQIVNDFQKGDIAEGYSVSREKKESFPLTVTSAQKNPTAFYLCASSSPRDRDYGYTFGSGTRLTVV.

CDR3 in amino acids: CASRLNSGVSYEQYF. Here the CDR3 DNA reads TGTGCCAGCAGACTTAATAGCGGGGTGTCCTACGAGCAGTACTTC. J is TRBJ2-7 and V is TRBV4-2; TRBD2 aligns across 8 bases. V lost 6 bases and J lost 1; bases outside the gene matches: 8. Germline V gene lookup returns CDR1 LGHNA and CDR2 YNFKEQ. The CDR3 spans 15 residues.

The rearrangement joins TRBV10-3 to TRBJ2-1; D uncertain. Trimming pared 10 bases from V and 4 bases from J, leaving 17 bases between. The germline V gene encodes CDR1 ENHRY and CDR2 SYGVKD. This CDR3 spans 14 amino acids. Written as DNA, the CDR3 is TGTGCCACTATTTTTTCAGTGGCATACAATGAGCAGTTCTTC. It yields the protein CATIFSVAYNEQFF.

The chain has TRBV19 and TRBJ2-1; 12 bases align to TRBD2. This CDR3 comprises 16 residues. The V and J ends lost 7 bases and 3 bases, in that order; junction bases with no gene match: 7. Germline V CDR1 and CDR2: LNHDA, SQIVND (reference sequence). This chain's CDR3 is CASTYTTSGGYNEQFF. DNA of the CDR3: TGTGCCAGTACCTATACGACTAGCGGGGGCTACAATGAGCAGTTCTTC.

The chain has TRBV19 and TRBJ1-2, with a tentative D call TRBD1 (5 bases). Germline V CDR1 and CDR2: LNHDA, SQIVND (reference sequence). This CDR3 is 14 amino acids long. V gave up 10 bases and J gave up 0 bases, with 15 bases separating them. The CDR3 loop reads CATSGGSPNYGYTF. The CDR3 DNA follows: TGTGCCACCTCTGGGGGGTCCCCTAACTATGGCTACACCTTC.